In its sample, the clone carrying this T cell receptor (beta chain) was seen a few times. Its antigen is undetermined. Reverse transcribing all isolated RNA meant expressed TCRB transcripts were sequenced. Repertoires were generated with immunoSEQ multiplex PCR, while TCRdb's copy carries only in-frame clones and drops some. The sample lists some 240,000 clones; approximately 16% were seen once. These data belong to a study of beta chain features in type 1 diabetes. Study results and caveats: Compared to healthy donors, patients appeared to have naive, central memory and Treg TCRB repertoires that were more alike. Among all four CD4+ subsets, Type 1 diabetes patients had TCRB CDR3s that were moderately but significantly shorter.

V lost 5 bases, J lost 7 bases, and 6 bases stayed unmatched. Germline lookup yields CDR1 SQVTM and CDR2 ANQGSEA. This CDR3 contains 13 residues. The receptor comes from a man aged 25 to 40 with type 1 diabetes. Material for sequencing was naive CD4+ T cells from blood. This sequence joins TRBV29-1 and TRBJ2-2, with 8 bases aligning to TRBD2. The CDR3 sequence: CSVSREGGGELFF. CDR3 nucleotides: TGCAGCGTTTCCCGGGAGGGTGGCGGGGAGCTGTTTTTT.